What follows describes a single TCR beta chain. Its antigen remains unidentified. No much larger clone exists at a distance of one base, and base qualities are not known. Each collaborating institution followed its own protocols to collect whole blood in K2EDTA tubes. For TCRbeta analysis, collaborators shipped samples in one of three forms: frozen whole blood, isolated PBMCs, or DNA extracted from either of those sample types. This specimen belongs to a study of blood T cell repertoires in COVID-19 (dated by TCRdb to the early 2020s). Some background on the complete study: The collaborator samples originated in the United States, Italy and Spain and spanned the acute and convalescent phases of COVID-19. The material from the prospective study consisted of cDNA or gDNA derived from T cells, B-cell-depleted T cells, or PBMCs. Deeply sampled blood TCRbeta repertoires from subjects exposed to, actively infected with, or recovered from COVID-19 were included in the dataset. A freely available public database, intended as a resource for researchers studying the immune response to SARS-CoV-2, is where the repertoires were released. The samples were drawn from the first 160 participants of the ongoing ImmuneRACE study and from some 1,300 subjects provided by 6 global collaborators. Sample metadata almost always included a de-identified subject ID, COVID-19 status, age in years and sex. Where HLA class I and class II types were available, the types were taken from metadata supplied by the sample provider, not from assay-based typing.

TCRbeta CDR3 regions were amplified from genomic DNA using the immunoSEQ Assay, a bias-controlled multiplex PCR. The source study handled its data this way. The number of nucleated cells in each sample was estimated from the amplification of reference gene primers within the assay. To quantify the absolute abundance of each unique TCRbeta CDR3 rearrangement, sequence reads were collapsed and filtered. Productive Simpson clonality was computed per sample as the square root of Simpson's diversity index over productive rearrangements. The clones in this table, taken by TCRdb from immuneACCESS, are in-frame only. Not every clone is retained; where verified, under half of the shortfall comes from an unresolved V gene, and the cause of the rest is unknown. Clone size and the V and J calls come from that table; the DNA yielded D and trimming. This sample holds under 80,000 clones; around 87% were observed only once. The ten largest clones represent about 4% of the sample.

Results and caveats for the whole study, not just this receptor: The quantity of clinical and demographic metadata differed by source and by participant and was supplied without curation.

This clonotype was sampled from an older man with active COVID-19. Source material: peripheral blood.

The CDR3 has the sequence CATSDLGPNNEQFF. The bases are TGTGCCACCAGTGATCTGGGCCCCAACAATGAGCAGTTCTTC. The V and J genes are TRBV24-1 and TRBJ2-1; the D gene cannot be resolved reliably. Trimming takes 3 bases from V and 5 bases from J, and the germline ends sit 10 bases apart. The CDR3 contains 14 residues, cysteine and phenylalanine counted. The kept DNA is CDR3 alone, 42 bases in frame from the first base. For CDR1 and CDR2, the germline V gene lists KGHDR and SFDVKD.